The 16 T cell receptor beta chains below all came from one sample that was sequenced in a study of T-cell reconstitution after alpha-beta-depleted transplantation in children. Preparing the TCRbeta library involved the use of unique molecular identifiers. One entry per CDR3 protein, called by TCRdb with MiXCR from the PCR reads. Of about 980,000 distinct CDR3 sequences detected, around 30% appear once; the ten largest clones hold about 28%. The sample was PBMCs, mostly from graft donor cells, taken 360 days after TCRalphabeta/CD19-depleted stem cell transplant. These receptors were taken from a boy under two years old who had a stem cell transplant for SCID, so the T cells may come from the graft donor.

This rearrangement joins TRBV12-3 or TRBV12-4 to TRBJ2-1, with 10 bases lining up with TRBD2. The CDR3 runs to 17 residues. V was pared by 6 bases and J by 3 bases, with 11 bases of the junction left unmatched. The CDR3 loop is CASSEYSSGGFYNEQFF. The DNA of the CDR3 is TGTGCCAGCAGCGAATACTCTAGCGGGGGATTCTACAATGAGCAGTTCTTC.

The rearrangement uses TRBV5-1 and TRBJ2-2, with no clear D. Looked up from germline, CDR1 is SGHRS and CDR2 is YFSETQ. The V end was cut by 0 bases, the J end by 8 bases, with 11 bases between. This CDR3 is built from 14 residues. The CDR3 coding sequence is TGCGCCAGCAGCTTGGACGGAGTTTGGGGGGAGCTGTTTTTT. Amino acids: CASSLDGVWGELFF.

The chain couples TRBV27 to TRBJ2-5, with 8 positions matching TRBD1. This CDR3 comprises 16 residues. Germline trimming cut 5 bases from V and 1 base from J; bases unmatched to any gene: 9. Germline CDR1 is MNHEY and CDR2 is SMNVEV (reference sequence). CDR3 nucleotides: TGTGCCAGCAGTCCGTCGACAGGGGAGGCCCAAGAGACCCAGTACTTC. The encoded protein is CASSPSTGEAQETQYF.

This clonotype was counted only a few times. The chain has TRBV5-1 and TRBJ2-3; D possibly corresponds to TRBD2 (6 bases). The CDR3 is 15 residues long. The V end was cut by 4 bases, the J end by 1 base, with 13 bases between. The germline CDR1 and CDR2 sequences are SGHRS and YFSETQ. Here the CDR3 DNA reads TGCGCCAGCAGCCCTCTAGCGTTCCGCACAGATACGCAGTATTTT. It translates to CASSPLAFRTDTQYF.

A few counts support this clonotype. This chain links TRBV4-3 with TRBJ2-7, with 7 bases matching TRBD1. V lost 5 bases and J lost 2; bases outside the gene matches: 12. The germline gives CDR1 LGHNA, CDR2 YSLEER. The CDR3 sequence is 16 residues long. Written as DNA, the CDR3 is TGCGCCAGCAGCAAAGCCCTCTTTGACAGGGCCTACGAGCAGTACTTC. As protein: CASSKALFDRAYEQYF.

This clonotype appeared a few times. The J gene is TRBJ2-7, the V gene TRBV5-1; D is perhaps TRBD2 (6 bases). The germline CDR1 and CDR2 sequences are SGHRS and YFSETQ. The CDR3 runs to 16 residues. Trimming cost V 4 bases and J 0 bases, with 17 bases left between them. Written as DNA, the CDR3 is TGCGCCAGCAGCCGGGGGTCAGTTGAATCCTCCTACGAGCAGTACTTC. Translation gives CASSRGSVESSYEQYF. Looking up the rest from reference TRBV5-1 and TRBJ2-7 gives the full variable domain: KAGVTQTPRYLIKTRGQQVTLSCSPISGHRSVSWYQQTPGQGLQFLFEYFSETQRNKGNFPGRFSGRQFSNSRSEMNVSTLELGDSALYLCASSRGSVESSYEQYFGPGTRLTVT.

The table lists this clonotype with many counts. The J gene is TRBJ2-1, the V gene TRBV5-5; tentative D call: TRBD1 (8 bases). This CDR3 comprises 15 residues. Trimming took off 5 bases at V and 6 bases at J, with 18 bases between the two ends. Germline CDR1 SGHKS, CDR2 YYEKEE (reference sequence). CDR3 in DNA: TGTGCCAGCAGGGGTCGTTACAGGGGGGGCAATGAGCAGTTCTTC. Translation: CASRGRYRGGNEQFF.

In this sample, this clonotype turned up a few times. This chain connects TRBV4-3 to TRBJ2-7; TRBD1 matches 7 bases. This CDR3 has 15 residues. V was clipped by 1 base and J by 9 bases; unmatched bases: 12. Per germline, CDR1 LGHNA and CDR2 YSLEER. CDR3 sequence (DNA): TGCGCCAGCAGCCAAGGGGACAGACCCTTCTTCGGGCAGTACTTC. As protein: CASSQGDRPFFGQYF.

V usage is TRBV9 and J usage is TRBJ1-6; a weak D match, TRBD1 (6 bases). CDR3 length: 14 residues. Deletions cut 2 bases from V and 10 bases from J, with 13 bases between. Looked up from germline, CDR1 is SGDLS and CDR2 is YYNGEE. The CDR3, as DNA: TGTGCCAGCAGCGTCCGGGACATGGACTCACCCCTCCACTTT. It yields the protein CASSVRDMDSPLHF.

This clonotype was seen a handful of times. CDR3 loop: CASSFQGGRSNQPQHF. DNA of the CDR3: TGTGCCAGCAGTTTTCAGGGGGGGAGGAGCAATCAGCCCCAGCATTTT. The chain has TRBV12-3 or TRBV12-4 and TRBJ1-5, with 7 bases matching TRBD1. The CDR3 is made up of 16 amino acids. V lost 3 bases to trimming and J lost 1 base; unmatched junction nucleotides: 6.

The rearrangement links TRBV4-1 to TRBJ1-1, with a tentative D call TRBD1 (6 bases). Trimming pared 2 bases from V and 4 bases from J, leaving 11 bases between. Germline V lookup: CDR1 MGHRA, CDR2 YSYEKL. The CDR3 is 14 residues long. As DNA, the CDR3 is TGCGCCAGCAGCCAAACAGGGAAGAGCACTGAAGCTTTCTTT. It is translated as CASSQTGKSTEAFF.

This clonotype was picked up many times. This chain connects TRBV6-1 to TRBJ2-3; TRBD1 agrees at 10 bases. Unmatched junction bases numbered 8, after V lost 5 bases and J lost 3 bases. The germline gives CDR1 MNHNS, CDR2 SASEGT. This CDR3 region has 16 residues. CDR3 in DNA: TGTGCCAGCAGTCGCGGGACAGGGGCAGGAACAGATACGCAGTATTTT. It is translated as CASSRGTGAGTDTQYF.

J is TRBJ1-2 and V is TRBV20-1, with D unclear. Germline-derived CDR1 and CDR2 are DFQATT and SNEGSKA (reference sequence). This CDR3 spans 13 amino acids. Trimming shortened V by 0 bases and J by 2 bases, and 7 bases separated the two germline ends. In DNA, the CDR3 is TGCAGTGCTAGAGACGAGTGGAACTATGGCTACACCTTC. Encoded protein: CSARDEWNYGYTF.

The chain carries TRBV30 and TRBJ2-7; possibly TRBD2 for D (5 bases). The CDR3 is 13 amino acids. CDR1 is GTSNPN and CDR2 is SVGIG in the germline V gene (reference sequence). Trimming removed 0 bases from V and 6 bases from J, with 12 bases in between. The chain's CDR3 is CAWSVRESGEQYF. The CDR3 DNA reads as TGTGCCTGGAGTGTACGGGAATCTGGCGAGCAGTACTTC.

V gene TRBV7-2 combines with J gene TRBJ1-5; D possibly corresponds to TRBD1 (6 bases). Germline V lookup: CDR1 SGHTA, CDR2 FQGNSA. V lost 5 bases to trimming and J lost 7 bases, with 15 bases between them. CDR3 length: 14 residues. CDR3 in amino acids: CASSRRTEGQPQHF. The CDR3 bases are TGTGCCAGCAGCCGGCGGACAGAAGGGCAGCCCCAGCATTTT.

The chain uses TRBV20-1 and TRBJ1-4; no clear D gene. Germline CDR1 reads DFQATT; CDR2 reads SNEGSKA (reference sequence). This CDR3 is built from 15 residues. Trimming stripped 5 bases from V and 0 bases from J, with 13 bases between. The DNA of the CDR3 is TGCAGTGCTTATCGTTATATTGCAACTAATGAAAAACTGTTTTTT. Translating gives CSAYRYIATNEKLFF.